What follows describes a single T cell receptor beta chain. No antigen is known for it. CDR1 is SGDLS, CDR2 YYNGEE, per germline. The CDR3 extends over 15 amino acids. V lost 0 bases to trimming and J lost 9 bases; unmatched junction nucleotides: 3. Primers for the PCR totalled 60 Vbeta and 13 Jbeta. Generated by immunoSEQ multiplex PCR, the TCRdb table keeps only in-frame clones and is missing some. The table has 100,000 to 150,000 clones, roughly 76% seen once. This record belongs to a study of cytomegalovirus exposure and HLA in healthy donors. Study at large: Out of about 190 million T cells, an earlier analysis found over 100 million unique TCR beta sequences in total. Researchers found that about 82% of around 400 genotyped donors fell within the Caucasian-associated ancestry cluster. Findings and caveats of the study: In an earlier analysis, productive rearrangement rates for most beta V segments clustered near 87% or 30%.

What was sequenced was PBMCs. This TCR was recovered from a woman aged 50 to 60 in good health and CMV-seronegative. The chain uses TRBV9 and TRBJ2-1; 13 nucleotides agree with TRBD2. CDR3 nucleotide sequence: TGTGCCAGCAGCGTAGTTGGACTAGCGGGAGTTGAGCAGTTCTTC. Translation gives CASSVVGLAGVEQFF.